The clone carrying this T cell receptor beta chain was seen ten or more times. Its antigen is undetermined. The library tagged each cDNA molecule with unique molecular identifiers. TCRdb independently ran MiXCR on the reads; one entry per CDR3 protein. The sample holds 95,000 to 150,000 distinct CDR3 sequences, approximately 9.3% seen once. It was unfractionated whole blood from which total RNA was extracted. This specimen belongs to a study of human T cells and chemical hapten exposure. Overall study: Small volume differences among pooled libraries mainly caused per-sample TCR yield variation.

General study results and limits: TCRs whose frequency exceeded 1 in 1000 remained the same following DPC sensitization.

Trimming cost V 2 bases and J 2 bases; bases outside gene matches: 5. The CDR3 length is 15 residues. The chain couples TRBV12-3 or TRBV12-4 to TRBJ2-7, with 8 bases matching TRBD1. The origin of this receptor is a human donor in good health. Some clones in this sample may be carry-over from other donors' samples. Sample: whole blood. The CDR3: CASSLRTGHTYEQYF. The CDR3 bases are TGTGCCAGCAGTTTAAGGACAGGGCACACCTACGAGCAGTACTTC.